What follows are 28 T cell receptor beta chains derived from one specimen sequenced in a study of blood T cell repertoires in COVID-19 (dated by TCRdb to the early 2020s). Library preparation was by the immunoSEQ multiplex PCR assay. Held by TCRdb, this immuneACCESS table contains in-frame sequences only and omits some clones. Under half of the omission traces to an unresolved V gene where checked; the cause of the rest is unknown. The sample table holds some 270,000 clones, of which roughly 85% were seen once. Approximately 9.1% of the sample goes to the ten largest clones. The sample taken for sequencing was PBMCs or T cells enriched from blood (not recorded which). The receptor set was obtained from a woman in her fifties or sixties with acute COVID-19.

This sequence joins TRBV30 and TRBJ2-1, with 11 bases identical to TRBD2. This CDR3 has 15 amino acids. Germline V gene data show CDR1 as GTSNPN and CDR2 as SVGIG (reference sequence). Losses at the gene ends were 3 bases for V and 5 bases for J; bases not matched to a gene: 6. The CDR3 DNA follows: TGTGCCTGGAGAAAGAAGGGACTAGCGGACAATGAGCAGTTCTTC. Amino acids: CAWRKKGLADNEQFF. The full variable domain, completed using reference TRBV30 and TRBJ2-1, is SQTIHQWPATLVQPVGSPLSLECTVEGTSNPNLYWYRQAAGRGLQLLFYSVGIGQISSEVPQNLSASRPQDRQFILSSKKLLLSDSGFYLCAWRKKGLADNEQFFGPGTRLTVL.

This chain connects TRBV7-9 to TRBJ2-5; TRBD2 aligns across 9 bases. CDR1 and CDR2 (germline): SEHNR, FQNEAQ (reference sequence). V lost 6 bases and J lost 4; bases outside the gene matches: 6. The CDR3 totals 14 residues. The CDR3 nucleotides are TGTGCCAGCAGTCGAATAGCGGGGGCAGAGACCCAGTACTTC. Protein sequence: CASSRIAGAETQYF.

Here the CDR3 reads CSVPKPPGTQYF. The CDR3 nucleotides read TGCAGCGTTCCCAAACCACCGGGTACGCAGTATTTT. The chain uses TRBV29-1 and TRBJ2-3; D unclear. Germline-derived CDR1 and CDR2 are SQVTM and ANQGSEA. There are 12 residues in the CDR3. V shed 5 bases and J shed 8 bases, with 14 bases lying between them.

The chain has TRBV20-1 and TRBJ1-5; possible D gene TRBD1, 6 bases. CDR1 DFQATT and CDR2 SNEGSKA come from the germline V gene (reference sequence). V lost 3 bases and J 4 bases, leaving 16 bases between the germline ends. CDR3 size: 15 residues. The CDR3 bases are TGCAGTGCTAGTTCTCAGGGGACCCTTAATCAGCCCCAGCATTTT. Encoded protein: CSASSQGTLNQPQHF.

This clone was seen once. The gene calls are TRBV9 and TRBJ1-2, with 7 bases fitting TRBD1. V dropped 4 bases and J dropped 2; count of bases not matched to a gene: 8. CDR1 is SGDLS and CDR2 is YYNGEE in the germline V gene. The CDR3 runs 15 residues. The CDR3 protein is CASSPYGTDNYGYTF. The CDR3 coding sequence is TGTGCCAGCAGCCCCTACGGGACAGACAACTATGGCTACACCTTC.

The sample holds a few counts of this clone. The CDR3 DNA follows: TGTGCCAGTAGTGGCAGGACAGGGACCTATGGCTACACCTTC. Translation gives CASSGRTGTYGYTF. This sequence joins TRBV19 and TRBJ1-2; 8 bases are a match to TRBD1. The V and J ends lost 5 bases and 4 bases, in that order; junction bases with no gene match: 6. CDR1 and CDR2 (germline): LNHDA, SQIVND (reference sequence). The CDR3 spans 14 residues.

The rearrangement links TRBV7-2 to TRBJ1-6; 9 bases are a match to TRBD1. The V gene end was trimmed by 5 bases and the J gene end by 9 bases; junction bases not matched to a gene: 8. The CDR3 is 15 residues long. Germline V CDR1 and CDR2: SGHTA, FQGNSA. CDR3 DNA sequence: TGTGCCAGCAGCCGTCCGGGACAGGGCAGTTCACCCCTCCACTTT. Protein product: CASSRPGQGSSPLHF.

The rearrangement links TRBV9 to TRBJ2-5; 8 bases are shared with TRBD2. Germline CDR1 and CDR2: SGDLS and YYNGEE. The CDR3 contains 16 residues. V gave up 4 bases and J gave up 2 bases; unmatched junction bases: 10. For the CDR3, the DNA is TGTGCCAGCAGCACTTGGGGTAGCGGGGCACAAGAGACCCAGTACTTC. This gives the protein CASSTWGSGAQETQYF.

The count of this clone is one. The rearrangement uses TRBV2 and TRBJ1-1; D unclear. Trimming took 3 bases from V and 1 from J, leaving 6 bases between them. The V gene's germline CDR1 is SNHLY and CDR2 FYNNEI. The CDR3 is 13 amino acids. The CDR3 spells CASSDHPNTEAFF. Written as DNA, the CDR3 is TGTGCCAGCAGTGATCATCCGAACACTGAAGCTTTCTTT.

The chain combines TRBV10-3 with TRBJ1-1; weak D call: TRBD1 (6 bases). Germline V CDR1 and CDR2: ENHRY, SYGVKD. V lost 5 bases and J 3 bases, leaving 13 bases between the germline ends. The CDR3 is 14 amino acids. The CDR3 DNA sequence: TGTGCCATCAGTTGGGACACCCGTGACACTGAAGCTTTCTTT. Protein product: CAISWDTRDTEAFF.

This clone was seen only once. The chain uses TRBV6-6 and TRBJ2-7; TRBD2 might be the D (5 bases). Germline values: CDR1 MNHNY, CDR2 SVGAGI (reference sequence). Deletions cut 2 bases from V and 7 bases from J, with 12 bases between. CDR3 length: 13 residues. The CDR3 DNA reads TGTGCCAGCAGTTACGATATCGGGAAAGAGCAGTACTTC. It specifies CASSYDIGKEQYF.

This chain uses TRBV19 with TRBJ1-4; D perhaps matches TRBD1 (6 bases). CDR3 length: 17 amino acids. The V and J ends lost 5 bases and 1 base respectively, with 17 bases between them. From germline, CDR1 is LNHDA and CDR2 SQIVND (reference sequence). This CDR3 is CASSQRGSYGTNEKLFF. The CDR3 bases are TGTGCCAGTAGTCAAAGGGGGTCTTATGGAACTAATGAAAAACTGTTTTTT.

This clone turned up a few times. The chain's CDR3 is CASRVRGGNTEAFF. In DNA form, the CDR3 reads TGTGCCAGTAGGGTAAGAGGGGGTAACACTGAAGCTTTCTTT. This chain uses TRBV19 with TRBJ1-1; tentatively, D is TRBD1 (6 bases). The CDR3 has 14 residues. The germline V gene encodes CDR1 LNHDA and CDR2 SQIVND (reference sequence). V lost 6 bases and J lost 2, with 13 bases in between.

This clone appeared a single time. The chain employs TRBV10-2 and TRBJ2-1, with 8 bases aligning to TRBD2. Germline CDR1 reads WSHSY; CDR2 reads SAAADI. The V and J ends lost 0 bases and 4 bases, in that order; junction bases with no gene match: 8. This CDR3 is built from 17 residues. CDR3 residues: CASSESTGLAGYNEQFF. CDR3 bases: TGCGCCAGCAGTGAGTCGACGGGGCTAGCGGGTTACAATGAGCAGTTCTTC.

The chain couples TRBV9 to TRBJ2-3; D might be TRBD2 (6 bases). The CDR3 is 15 residues long. Germline CDR1 SGDLS, CDR2 YYNGEE. V lost 0 bases and J 6 bases, leaving 14 bases between the germline ends. The CDR3 sequence is CASSVASLLADTQYF. The CDR3 DNA reads TGTGCCAGCAGCGTAGCGAGCCTTCTAGCGGATACGCAGTATTTT.

CDR3 nucleotides: TGTGCCAGCAGCTTAGAATTTTGGGTCCAGGATGGCTACACCTTC. This codes for CASSLEFWVQDGYTF. This chain joins TRBV11-2 and TRBJ1-2, with D uncertain. The CDR3 contains 15 residues. V was trimmed by 0 bases and J by 6 bases, leaving 14 bases between them. From germline, CDR1 is SGHAT and CDR2 FQNNGV.

The genes are TRBV27 and TRBJ1-1, with TRBD1 matching over 10 bases. Germline CDR1 MNHEY, CDR2 SMNVEV (reference sequence). V dropped 5 bases and J dropped 0; count of bases not matched to a gene: 6. This CDR3 is built from 16 residues. The chain's CDR3 is CASSAGQGSVNTEAFF. The CDR3 DNA reads TGTGCCAGCAGTGCGGGACAGGGGAGCGTGAACACTGAAGCTTTCTTT.

In its sample, this clone was seen once. This sequence joins TRBV27 and TRBJ1-6; a weak D match, TRBD1 (6 bases). V was trimmed by 6 bases and J by 7 bases, leaving 19 bases between them. This CDR3 has 16 amino acids. The germline V gene encodes CDR1 MNHEY and CDR2 SMNVEV (reference sequence). The CDR3 sequence: CASSYTTTGPNSPLHF. In DNA form, the CDR3 reads TGTGCCAGCAGCTATACTACGACAGGCCCCAATTCACCCCTCCACTTT.

The gene calls are TRBV5-8 and TRBJ1-5, with D perhaps matching TRBD1 (6 bases). Germline V gene sequence: CDR1 SGHTS, CDR2 YDEGEE. This CDR3 has 15 amino acids. V lost 4 bases and J lost 7, with 18 bases in between. The CDR3: CASSPQGLLIQPQHF. Written as DNA, the CDR3 is TGTGCCAGCAGCCCACAGGGATTATTAATCCAGCCCCAGCATTTT.

The V gene is TRBV7-8, the J gene TRBJ2-7; the match to TRBD2 covers 10 bases. The CDR3 sequence is 15 residues long. V lost 1 base and J lost 2; bases outside the gene matches: 2. Germline V gene sequence: CDR1 SGHVS, CDR2 FQNEAQ. Here the CDR3 reads CASSLGLAGAYEQYF. The CDR3 DNA sequence: TGTGCCAGCAGCTTAGGCCTAGCGGGGGCCTACGAGCAGTACTTC.

The chain recombines TRBV7-9 with TRBJ2-3, with TRBD1 matching over 10 bases. Germline-derived CDR1 and CDR2 are SEHNR and FQNEAQ (reference sequence). V lost 1 base to trimming and J lost 3 bases; unmatched junction nucleotides: 1. This CDR3 comprises 15 residues. CDR3 sequence: CASSLGQGATDTQYF. The CDR3 DNA is TGTGCCAGCAGCTTAGGACAGGGGGCGACAGATACGCAGTATTTT.

This clone is a singleton in its sample. The genes are TRBV5-1 and TRBJ2-2; D is unclear. Germline V gene lookup returns CDR1 SGHRS and CDR2 YFSETQ. V gave up 4 bases and J gave up 2 bases, with 3 bases separating them. The CDR3 is 12 residues long. For the CDR3, the DNA is TGCGCCAGCAGCCTCAACACCGGGGAGCTGTTTTTT. Translation: CASSLNTGELFF.

The gene calls are TRBV6-2 or TRBV6-3 and TRBJ1-2, with unresolved D. The V gene's germline CDR1 is MNHEY and CDR2 SVGEGT. The CDR3 consists of 12 residues. Trimming pared 5 bases from V and 3 bases from J, leaving 7 bases between. The CDR3 DNA reads TGTGCCAGCAGTGTCCGGGACTATGGCTACACCTTC. This gives the protein CASSVRDYGYTF.

The CDR3 DNA sequence: TGTGCCAGCAGCCAAATCAGCGGGAACTACAATGAGCAGTTCTTC. Its protein product is CASSQISGNYNEQFF. J is TRBJ2-1 and V is TRBV3-1 (or the pseudogene TRBV3-2); 7 nucleotides line up with TRBD2. Germline CDR1 LGHDT, CDR2 YNNKEL (reference sequence). The V gene end was trimmed by 2 bases and the J gene end by 3 bases; junction bases not matched to a gene: 4. The CDR3 loop spans 15 amino acids.

CDR3 sequence: CASSFTRTGLGYTF. As DNA, the CDR3 is TGTGCCAGCAGTTTTACTCGGACAGGGCTTGGCTACACCTTC. This chain connects TRBV25-1 to TRBJ1-2; 8 nucleotides align to TRBD1. CDR3 length: 14 residues. Per the germline V gene, CDR1 is MGHDK and CDR2 is SYGVNS. With V trimmed by 5 bases and J by 7 bases, 9 bases remained unmatched.

About this clone itself: Distinct nucleotide sequences in the sample also encode this CDR3. In DNA form, the CDR3 reads TGTGCCAGCAGCCAAGCGGGAAACACTGAAGCTTTCTTT. Translation: CASSQAGNTEAFF. V usage is TRBV3-1 (or the pseudogene TRBV3-2) and J usage is TRBJ1-1; D ambiguous. This CDR3 is built from 13 residues. Trimming shortened V by 1 base and J by 2 bases, and 5 bases separated the two germline ends. The germline V gene has CDR1 LGHDT and CDR2 YNNKEL (reference sequence).

Remarks on this clone: The sample carries other DNA sequences with the same CDR3. V is TRBV5-1 and J is TRBJ1-1; TRBD1 is a possible D gene (6 bases). Germline V lookup: CDR1 SGHRS, CDR2 YFSETQ. Trimming removed 2 bases at V and 0 bases at J, with 8 bases between. CDR3 size: 14 residues. Written as DNA, the CDR3 is TGCGCCAGCAGCTTAACAGGGATGAACACTGAAGCTTTCTTT. It specifies CASSLTGMNTEAFF.

This rearrangement joins TRBV20-1 to TRBJ2-4; the D gene is possibly TRBD2 (6 bases). The CDR3 runs to 14 residues. Trimming removed 3 bases at V and 9 bases at J, with 18 bases between. The germline gives CDR1 DFQATT, CDR2 SNEGSKA (reference sequence). The CDR3 DNA reads TGCAGTGCTAGTTCGCCAGGGAGGTGGGGCATTCAGTACTTC. Translated: CSASSPGRWGIQYF.